One sample yielded the 8 T cell receptor beta chains listed below, sequenced in a study of identical twins. TCRdb called the 5' RACE reads again in MiXCR, with one record for every CDR3 protein. Of hundreds of thousands of distinct CDR3 sequences listed, approximately 25% are singletons. The data also belong to a second study, concerning T cells expressing NK-cell markers.

The specimen was CD4+ T cells sorted from blood. The source of these receptors is a woman between 18 and 29 years old in good health.

The rearrangement joins TRBV5-1 to TRBJ2-7, with 10 bases that match TRBD2. Germline V gene data show CDR1 as SGHRS and CDR2 as YFSETQ. V dropped 8 bases and J dropped 6; count of bases not matched to a gene: 11. The CDR3 extends over 14 amino acids. CDR3 in DNA: TGCGCCAGTAAGGTGGTAGCGGGAGGATTCGAGCAGTACTTC. Translation: CASKVVAGGFEQYF.

Only a few counts were recorded for this clonotype. The chain has TRBV29-1 and TRBJ1-1; D possibly corresponds to TRBD1 (6 bases). Trimming took off 4 bases at V and 2 bases at J, with 14 bases between the two ends. The CDR3 is made up of 14 amino acids. Germline assignment: CDR1 SQVTM and CDR2 ANQGSEA. The CDR3 sequence is CSVVTGSLNTEAFF. The CDR3 region has the DNA TGCAGCGTTGTGACAGGAAGTCTTAACACTGAAGCTTTCTTT. Combining the CDR3 with reference TRBV29-1 and TRBJ1-1 gives the whole variable domain SAVISQKPSRDICQRGTSLTIQCQVDSQVTMMFWYRQQPGQSLTLIATANQGSEATYESGFVIDKFPISRPNLTFSTLTVSNMSPEDSSIYLCSVVTGSLNTEAFFGQGTRLTVV.

This clonotype was recorded a few times. This sequence joins TRBV5-1 and TRBJ2-7, with unresolved D. Germline lookup yields CDR1 SGHRS and CDR2 YFSETQ. V was shortened by 0 bases and J by 0 bases, with 10 bases between the two germline ends. The CDR3 extends over 15 amino acids. CDR3 DNA sequence: TGCGCCAGCAGCTTGGCGTTTTTTGCCTCCTACGAGCAGTACTTC. Translating it yields CASSLAFFASYEQYF.

This clonotype was counted between two and nine times. The chain joins TRBV3-1 to TRBJ2-7; 7 bases line up with TRBD2. The germline V gene has CDR1 LGHDT and CDR2 YNNKEL (reference sequence). The trim removed 4 bases at V and 5 bases at J, leaving 8 bases unmatched. This CDR3 has 14 residues. Here the CDR3 DNA reads TGTGCCAGCAGCCGAGGGCGGAGCGGGAACGAGCAGTACTTC. This gives the protein CASSRGRSGNEQYF.

This clonotype was found a few times. This chain joins TRBV2 and TRBJ2-3, with 7 nucleotides matching TRBD1. This CDR3 spans 15 amino acids. V was pared by 6 bases and J by 6 bases, with 12 bases of the junction left unmatched. CDR1 is SNHLY and CDR2 is FYNNEI in the germline V gene. The CDR3 spells CASSQGGSGFDTQYF. CDR3 in DNA: TGTGCCAGCAGCCAAGGGGGCTCAGGATTTGATACGCAGTATTTT.

This sequence joins TRBV12-3 or TRBV12-4 and TRBJ1-2, with TRBD1 identical over 7 bases. This CDR3 spans 15 amino acids. Trimming took 6 bases from V and 4 from J; bases not matched to a gene: 11. The DNA for the CDR3 is TGTGCCAGCAGGCCCGGGAGGGGGCGGATCTATGGCTACACCTTC. Amino acids: CASRPGRGRIYGYTF.

The rearrangement links TRBV6-1 to TRBJ2-2; 9 bases map to TRBD1. The V and J ends lost 5 bases and 3 bases, in that order; junction bases with no gene match: 7. Germline-derived CDR1 and CDR2 are MNHNS and SASEGT. This CDR3 contains 16 residues. The CDR3 here is CASSPTGTGYTGELFF. The CDR3 coding sequence is TGTGCCAGCAGTCCTACCGGGACAGGGTACACCGGGGAGCTGTTTTTT.

The CDR3, as DNA: TGCAGCGTCGAGGGGACGAACAATGAGCAGTTCTTC. Its protein is CSVEGTNNEQFF. The chain recombines TRBV29-1 with TRBJ2-1; either TRBD1 or TRBD2 may supply D (5 bases each). The V end lost 6 bases, the J end lost 5 bases, and 11 bases lay between the germline ends. Looked up from germline, CDR1 is SQVTM and CDR2 is ANQGSEA. The CDR3 spans 12 residues.